The 14 T cell receptor beta chains presented below share a single source sample, sequenced in a study of blood T cell repertoires in COVID-19. Produced via immunoSEQ multiplex PCR; TCRdb's table is partial and in-frame only. The sample shows 500,000 or so clones, about 85% of them seen only once. The sample comprised PBMCs or T cells enriched from blood (not recorded which). These receptors came from a woman aged 18-29 years who had recovered from COVID-19.

Regarding this clone: Other DNA sequences of this sample code for an identical CDR3. The chain combines TRBV6-5 with TRBJ2-2, with D possibly being TRBD1 (6 bases). V lost 6 bases, J lost 0 bases, and 8 bases lay in between. Germline CDR1 and CDR2: MNHEY and SVGAGI. CDR3 length: 14 amino acids. CDR3 bases: TGTGCCAGCAGGAGGACAGCGAACACCGGGGAGCTGTTTTTT. Its translation: CASRRTANTGELFF.

This rearrangement joins TRBV12-3 or TRBV12-4 to TRBJ1-6; D uncertain. Trimming shortened V by 6 bases and J by 10 bases, and 13 bases separated the two germline ends. The CDR3 runs to 13 residues. CDR3 in DNA: TGTGCCAGCAGGGACGGCGGGGAGTCACCCCTCCACTTT. Translating it yields CASRDGGESPLHF.

The rearrangement joins TRBV5-8 to TRBJ2-5, with D possibly being TRBD2 (6 bases). This CDR3 is 15 amino acids long. Per the germline V gene, CDR1 is SGHTS and CDR2 is YDEGEE. Between the trimmed V and J ends, which lost 0 bases and 2 bases, there was a span of 11 bases. Here the CDR3 reads CASSLDRLVQETQYF. The CDR3 nucleotides are TGTGCCAGCAGCTTGGACCGACTAGTTCAAGAGACCCAGTACTTC. Full variable domain (remainder filled in from reference TRBV5-8 and TRBJ2-5): EAGVTQSPTHLIKTRGQQATLRCSPISGHTSVYWYQQALGLGLQFLLWYDEGEERNRGNFPPRFSGRQFPNYSSELNVNALELEDSALYLCASSLDRLVQETQYFGPGTRLLVL.

This rearrangement joins TRBV5-1 to TRBJ2-3; 7 bases map to TRBD1. V lost 6 bases, J lost 0 bases, and 7 bases stayed unmatched. The CDR3 runs 15 residues. CDR1 SGHRS and CDR2 YFSETQ come from the germline V gene. The DNA of the CDR3 is TGCGCCAGCAACCTCAGGGACAGAAGCACAGATACGCAGTATTTT. This translates into CASNLRDRSTDTQYF. Based on the CDR3 plus reference TRBV5-1 and TRBJ2-3, the full variable domain is KAGVTQTPRYLIKTRGQQVTLSCSPISGHRSVSWYQQTPGQGLQFLFEYFSETQRNKGNFPGRFSGRQFSNSRSEMNVSTLELGDSALYLCASNLRDRSTDTQYFGPGTRLTVL.

Written as DNA, the CDR3 is TGTGCCAGCAGCCAAGATAGTACGCCGAGCACCATATATTTT. It encodes CASSQDSTPSTIYF. The V call is TRBV3-1 (or the pseudogene TRBV3-2), the J call TRBJ1-3; D uncertain. The CDR3 has 14 amino acids. Germline V gene sequence: CDR1 LGHDT, CDR2 YNNKEL (reference sequence). Trimming left V 0 bases short and J 9 bases short, with 12 bases between.

The chain has TRBV27 and TRBJ1-2; D gene uncertain. The CDR3 runs 15 residues. Germline V gene sequence: CDR1 MNHEY, CDR2 SMNVEV (reference sequence). V was cut by 2 bases and J by 2 bases, with 12 bases left in between. The CDR3 here is CASSLEGPGNYGYTF. For the CDR3, the DNA is TGTGCCAGCAGTTTAGAGGGCCCCGGGAACTATGGCTACACCTTC.

The chain couples TRBV5-1 to TRBJ1-1; no clear D gene. The V gene's germline CDR1 is SGHRS and CDR2 YFSETQ. V lost 4 bases and J lost 6, with 13 bases in between. The CDR3 has 13 amino acids. CDR3 in amino acids: CASSTMKAAEAFF. The CDR3 DNA follows: TGCGCCAGCAGCACAATGAAAGCGGCTGAAGCTTTCTTT.

Written as DNA, the CDR3 is TGTGCCAGCAGCCCGGACTCCCGGGGGCAGTATTTT. This encodes CASSPDSRGQYF. The chain links TRBV3-1 (or the pseudogene TRBV3-2) to TRBJ2-3, with a weak D call TRBD2 (5 bases). The germline gives CDR1 LGHDT, CDR2 YNNKEL (reference sequence). The germline V and J ends were trimmed by 4 bases and 11 bases, with 13 bases remaining between them. CDR3 size: 12 residues.

The V gene is TRBV12-3 or TRBV12-4, the J gene TRBJ1-1; 7 bases are a match to TRBD1. The CDR3 is 12 residues long. V lost 5 bases to trimming and J lost 11 bases; unmatched junction nucleotides: 8. The chain's CDR3 is CASSTRQGWAFF. For the CDR3, the DNA is TGTGCCAGCAGTACCCGACAGGGTTGGGCTTTCTTT.

The chain is built from TRBV10-1 and TRBJ1-6, with 7 bases identical to TRBD1. The CDR3 consists of 13 residues. Germline V lookup: CDR1 WNHNN, CDR2 SYGVQD (reference sequence). Trimming cost V 6 bases and J 14 bases; bases outside gene matches: 10. CDR3 loop: CASSRDSEGTLHF. Here the CDR3 DNA reads TGCGCCAGCAGCCGGGACAGTGAGGGGACCCTCCACTTT.

The J gene is TRBJ2-1, the V gene TRBV3-1 (or the pseudogene TRBV3-2); perhaps TRBD1 as D (6 bases). With 1 base removed from V and 10 bases from J, the gap between germline ends came to 17 bases. Germline-derived CDR1 and CDR2 are LGHDT and YNNKEL (reference sequence). This CDR3 comprises 15 residues. The CDR3 loop is CASSQVRTAQGEQFF. CDR3 nucleotides: TGTGCCAGCAGCCAAGTTCGGACAGCCCAGGGCGAGCAGTTCTTC.

CDR3 coding DNA: TGTGCCAGCAGCCAAACCTATCCCGGGGGGGCCTACGAGCAGTACTTC. Protein: CASSQTYPGGAYEQYF. The chain recombines TRBV7-9 with TRBJ2-7; the match to TRBD2 covers 8 bases. Trimming took 5 bases from V and 2 from J; bases not matched to a gene: 11. Germline-derived CDR1 and CDR2 are SEHNR and FQNEAQ (reference sequence). This CDR3 is 16 amino acids long.

V usage is TRBV9 and J usage is TRBJ2-1; tentative D call: TRBD2 (6 bases). Per germline, CDR1 SGDLS and CDR2 YYNGEE. CDR3 size: 15 residues. The V and J ends lost 1 base and 9 bases respectively, with 17 bases between them. As DNA, the CDR3 is TGTGCCAGCAGCGTAACGCGAGCAATGGGGGGTGAGCAGTTCTTC. Translation: CASSVTRAMGGEQFF.

The J gene is TRBJ2-3, the V gene TRBV27, with D perhaps TRBD1 (5 bases). CDR3 length: 15 residues. CDR1 MNHEY and CDR2 SMNVEV come from the germline V gene (reference sequence). Between the trimmed V and J ends, which lost 6 bases and 2 bases, there was a span of 15 bases. CDR3 region: CASRQQVLHTDTQYF. CDR3 in DNA: TGTGCCAGCAGGCAACAGGTTCTCCACACAGATACGCAGTATTTT.